The 24 T cell receptor beta chains below come from one sample, sequenced in a study of T cell repertoires in aging, cancer and after chemotherapy. The template was genomic DNA from peripheral blood, not RNA. A mixed TRB-A/B primer pool amplified rearranged TRB by multiplex touch-down PCR. TCRdb fed the multiplex PCR reads into MiXCR, producing one record per CDR3 protein. The repertoire includes around 2,400 distinct CDR3 sequences, 49% of them detected once, and approximately 7.3% sits in the top ten. Sequenced input: blood. The source of these receptors is a human donor with a blood cancer.

This clonotype was found a few times. The chain joins TRBV12-3 or TRBV12-4 to TRBJ2-3; D is possibly TRBD2 (6 bases). The germline V and J ends were trimmed by 6 bases and 2 bases, with 18 bases remaining between them. This CDR3 contains 16 residues. The CDR3, as DNA: TGTGCCAGCAGCTCCTCCCGGGACTTCTTCACAGATACGCAGTATTTT. Translation: CASSSSRDFFTDTQYF.

The V call is TRBV30, the J call TRBJ2-7; TRBD1 aligns across 7 bases. This CDR3 has 12 amino acids. Germline loops: CDR1 GTSNPN, CDR2 SVGIG (reference sequence). The J segment lost 4 bases and the V segment lost 4 bases, leaving 4 bases of the junction unmatched. The CDR3 DNA sequence: TGTGCCTGGAAGAAACAGGGGTACGAGCAGTACTTC. Amino acids: CAWKKQGYEQYF. The full variable domain, rest sourced from reference TRBV30 and TRBJ2-7, is SQTIHQWPATLVQPVGSPLSLECTVEGTSNPNLYWYRQAAGRGLQLLFYSVGIGQISSEVPQNLSASRPQDRQFILSSKKLLLSDSGFYLCAWKKQGYEQYFGPGTRLTVT.

The rearrangement links TRBV5-6 to TRBJ2-7, with 8 bases matching TRBD1. The junction had 7 bases not matched to a gene; V was cut back by 5 bases and J by 3 bases. Per germline, CDR1 SGHDT and CDR2 YYEEEE. CDR3 length equals 14 residues. The CDR3 nucleotides read TGTGCCAGCAGTTTCGCCGGGACAGGCTACGAGCAGTACTTC. It codes for CASSFAGTGYEQYF. Based on the CDR3 plus reference TRBV5-6 and TRBJ2-7, the full variable domain is DAGVTQSPTHLIKTRGQQVTLRCSPKSGHDTVSWYQQALGQGPQFIFQYYEEEERQRGNFPDRFSGHQFPNYSSELNVNALLLGDSALYLCASSFAGTGYEQYFGPGTRLTVT.

The chain combines TRBV7-6 with TRBJ2-7, with 8 bases lining up with TRBD2. This CDR3 region has 12 residues. Trimming cost V 6 bases and J 6 bases; bases outside gene matches: 4. Germline values: CDR1 SGHVS, CDR2 FNYEAQ. The CDR3 nucleotides read TGTGCCAGCAGGTCCGGGGGGGGCGAGCAGTACTTC. Its protein product is CASRSGGGEQYF.

CDR3: CASSLEAGEQYF. For the CDR3, the DNA is TGTGCCAGCAGCTTAGAAGCGGGCGAGCAGTACTTC. This chain uses TRBV30 with TRBJ2-7, with a tentative D call TRBD2 (6 bases). The germline CDR1 and CDR2 sequences are GTSNPN and SVGIG (reference sequence). Trimming stripped 8 bases from V and 6 bases from J, with 17 bases between. The CDR3 length is 12 residues. The full variable domain, with the rest looked up from reference TRBV30 and TRBJ2-7, is SQTIHQWPATLVQPVGSPLSLECTVEGTSNPNLYWYRQAAGRGLQLLFYSVGIGQISSEVPQNLSASRPQDRQFILSSKKLLLSDSGFYLCASSLEAGEQYFGPGTRLTVT.

This CDR3 is CASSRDSVTYEQYF. As DNA, the CDR3 is TGTGCCAGCAGCAGGGACAGCGTCACCTACGAGCAGTACTTC. The chain carries TRBV5-4 and TRBJ2-7, with 7 bases identical to TRBD1. CDR1 SGHNT and CDR2 YYREEE come from the germline V gene (reference sequence). The trim removed 4 bases at V and 2 bases at J, leaving 6 bases unmatched. The CDR3 length is 14 residues.

J is TRBJ2-7 and V is TRBV7-2, with D possibly matching TRBD1 (6 bases). The germline V gene has CDR1 SGHTA and CDR2 FQGNSA. Trimming pared 8 bases from V and 3 bases from J, leaving 20 bases between. The CDR3 is 15 residues long. CDR3 nucleotides: TGTGCCAGCGCCCCCATCAGCCGAGGGGGCTACGAGCAGTACTTC. This encodes CASAPISRGGYEQYF. Supplemented by reference TRBV7-2 and TRBJ2-7, the full variable domain reads GAGVSQSPSNKVTEKGKDVELRCDPISGHTALYWYRQSLGQGLEFLIYFQGNSAPDKSGLPSDRFSAERTGGSVSTLTIQRTQQEDSAVYLCASAPISRGGYEQYFGPGTRLTVT.

The J gene is TRBJ2-3, the V gene TRBV6-1, with 15 bases that match TRBD2. With V trimmed by 4 bases and J by 4 bases, 0 bases remained unmatched. This CDR3 contains 15 residues. Germline loops: CDR1 MNHNS, CDR2 SASEGT. CDR3 in amino acids: CASSGTSGGADTQYF. CDR3 nucleotide sequence: TGTGCCAGCAGTGGGACTAGCGGGGGGGCAGATACGCAGTATTTT.

The chain uses TRBV6-2 or TRBV6-3 and TRBJ2-1; D call uncertain. Germline V gene data show CDR1 as MNHEY and CDR2 as SVGEGT. This CDR3 region has 13 residues. Trimming removed 4 bases from V and 9 bases from J, with 13 bases in between. The CDR3 is CASSLLLVGEQFF. CDR3 sequence (DNA): TGTGCCAGCAGTTTACTCCTTGTCGGTGAGCAGTTCTTC.

CDR3 nucleotides: TGTGCCAGCAGCCTGACGGGAACCTACGAGCAGTACTTC. Encoded protein: CASSLTGTYEQYF. The rearrangement links TRBV6-2 or TRBV6-3 to TRBJ2-7; a possible D gene is TRBD2 (5 bases). Germline V gene sequence: CDR1 MNHEY, CDR2 SVGEGT. CDR3 length: 13 amino acids. Trimming cost V 6 bases and J 2 bases, with 11 bases left between them.

This clonotype showed up just a few times. V usage is TRBV6-5 and J usage is TRBJ1-6; 8 bases map to TRBD1. The J segment lost 5 bases and the V segment lost 2 bases, leaving 2 bases of the junction unmatched. There are 15 residues in the CDR3. The germline V gene encodes CDR1 MNHEY and CDR2 SVGAGI. CDR3 DNA: TGTGCCAGCAGTTACGGACAGGGTAATAATTCACCCCTCCACTTT. Encoded protein: CASSYGQGNNSPLHF.

A note on this clonotype: A read error may explain this, as a much larger clone is one base away. The rearrangement uses TRBV29-1 and TRBJ2-7; 7 bases line up with TRBD1. J was trimmed by 5 bases and V by 0 bases; bases with no gene match: 1. There are 12 residues in the CDR3. Germline V lookup: CDR1 SQVTM, CDR2 ANQGSEA. Here the CDR3 reads CSVEDQGDEQYF. The CDR3 DNA sequence: TGCAGCGTTGAAGATCAGGGGGACGAGCAGTACTTC.

This clonotype was seen more than once but under ten times. This chain uses TRBV6-6 with TRBJ1-6; perhaps TRBD1 as D (6 bases). This CDR3 comprises 14 residues. V gave up 0 bases and J gave up 11 bases, with 11 bases separating them. Germline lookup yields CDR1 MNHNY and CDR2 SVGAGI (reference sequence). The CDR3 spells CASSYSTTGTPLHF. The CDR3 coding sequence is TGTGCCAGCAGTTACTCCACGACAGGTACACCCCTCCACTTT.

This clonotype was observed a single time. V usage is TRBV12-3 or TRBV12-4 and J usage is TRBJ2-3; D perhaps matches TRBD1 (5 bases). This CDR3 is built from 19 residues. V was cut by 5 bases and J by 2 bases, with 26 bases left in between. The CDR3 DNA is TGTGCCAGCAGTCTGTACCTTAGTCCTGGACATGACCACACAGATACGCAGTATTTT. The encoded protein is CASSLYLSPGHDHTDTQYF.

The chain employs TRBV27 and TRBJ2-3; either TRBD1 or TRBD2 may fit D (5 bases each). Trimming left V 7 bases short and J 0 bases short, with 14 bases between. The germline gives CDR1 MNHEY, CDR2 SMNVEV (reference sequence). The CDR3 contains 15 residues. The CDR3 here is CASTTRWGSTDTQYF. In DNA form, the CDR3 reads TGTGCCAGCACCACCCGGTGGGGGAGCACAGATACGCAGTATTTT.

The chain joins TRBV20-1 to TRBJ2-5; 9 bases fit TRBD2. Germline V gene sequence: CDR1 DFQATT, CDR2 SNEGSKA (reference sequence). The length of the CDR3 is 14 residues. The J segment lost 2 bases and the V segment lost 6 bases, leaving 7 bases of the junction unmatched. The CDR3 region is CSAPLAGKQETQYF. The DNA for the CDR3 is TGCAGTGCCCCTCTAGCGGGGAAACAAGAGACCCAGTACTTC.

This clonotype is a singleton in its sample. This chain uses TRBV7-9 with TRBJ2-3, with D tentatively TRBD2 (6 bases). V lost 3 bases and J lost 0, with 7 bases in between. There are 14 residues in the CDR3. Germline lookup yields CDR1 SEHNR and CDR2 FQNEAQ (reference sequence). The CDR3 coding sequence is TGTGCCAGCAGCTTTAGCGGAAGCACAGATACGCAGTATTTT. Its protein is CASSFSGSTDTQYF.

The J gene is TRBJ1-1, the V gene TRBV30; D uncertain. Germline CDR1 is GTSNPN and CDR2 is SVGIG (reference sequence). The CDR3 extends over 12 amino acids. The V and J ends lost 1 base and 6 bases respectively, with 9 bases between them. In DNA, the CDR3 is TGTGCCTGGAGTGACAGAGGCGCTGAAGCTTTCTTT. It yields the protein CAWSDRGAEAFF.

This clonotype was seen only a few times. The chain uses TRBV5-5 and TRBJ2-2; D is ambiguous. Germline CDR1 is SGHKS and CDR2 is YYEKEE (reference sequence). This CDR3 region has 11 residues. V lost 3 bases to trimming and J lost 8 bases, with 5 bases between them. The CDR3 sequence: CASSYPGELFF. For the CDR3, the DNA is TGTGCCAGCAGCTACCCGGGGGAGCTGTTTTTT.

The rearrangement links TRBV11-3 to TRBJ2-3; D not certain. CDR3 length: 13 residues. V was cut by 5 bases and J by 2 bases, with 8 bases left in between. Germline V gene lookup returns CDR1 SGHNT and CDR2 YENEEA. CDR3 DNA sequence: TGTGCCAGCAGCAGGGAAGTCACAGATACGCAGTATTTT. Protein: CASSREVTDTQYF.

The rearrangement joins TRBV6-5 to TRBJ1-1; D not certain. This CDR3 has 12 residues. Trimming shortened V by 6 bases and J by 8 bases, and 13 bases separated the two germline ends. The germline V gene encodes CDR1 MNHEY and CDR2 SVGAGI. The DNA of the CDR3 is TGTGCCAGCAGCCAGATAGGTGGGGAAGCTTTCTTT. This encodes CASSQIGGEAFF.

Comments on this clonotype: A much larger clone differs from this one at a single base, so this may be a read error. This chain joins TRBV6-5 and TRBJ2-1; possible D gene TRBD2, 5 bases. CDR3 length: 10 amino acids. Per the germline V gene, CDR1 is MNHEY and CDR2 is SVGAGI. V lost 11 bases and J lost 7, with 9 bases in between. CDR3 loop: CASRVNEQFF. The CDR3 region has the DNA TGTGCCTCGAGGGTAAATGAGCAGTTCTTC.

In regard to this clonotype: The junction and the germline gene differ at one end; a read error may be behind it. CDR3 protein: CASRAGQGNNGELFF. CDR3 nucleotides: TGTGCCAGCAGGGCGGGACAGGGGAACAACGGGGAGCTGTTTTTT. The chain links TRBV7-6 to TRBJ2-2; 10 bases agree with TRBD1. The CDR3 has 15 amino acids. The germline V gene has CDR1 SGHVS and CDR2 FNYEAQ.

The V call is TRBV5-6, the J call TRBJ2-7, with D unclear. The CDR3 length is 15 residues. Germline V gene sequence: CDR1 SGHDT, CDR2 YYEEEE. V shed 3 bases and J shed 0 bases, with 13 bases lying between them. As DNA, the CDR3 is TGTGCCAGCAGCTCCCTCGTCCAGGACTCCTACGAGCAGTACTTC. It encodes CASSSLVQDSYEQYF. The whole variable domain, filled in from reference TRBV5-6 and TRBJ2-7, reads DAGVTQSPTHLIKTRGQQVTLRCSPKSGHDTVSWYQQALGQGPQFIFQYYEEEERQRGNFPDRFSGHQFPNYSSELNVNALLLGDSALYLCASSSLVQDSYEQYFGPGTRLTVT.